The clone carrying this TCR beta chain was seen a few times. Its antigen is unknown. Using constant-segment primers, 5'RACE produced TCR alpha and TCR beta cDNA libraries carrying sample barcodes and UMIs. TCRdb reanalysed the 5' RACE reads using MiXCR and keeps one entry per CDR3 protein. The sample has some 320,000 distinct CDR3 sequences; around an eighth are singletons. The CDR3 has 13 amino acids. The V and J ends lost 7 bases and 3 bases, in that order; junction bases with no gene match: 4. CDR1 is SGHDT and CDR2 is YYEEEE in the germline V gene. This sample stems from a study of T-cell memory formation after mild COVID-19. At the level of the study: Across donors, TCR clusters were largely donor specific.

General study points: CD4/CD8 balance characterized clones contracting day 15 to 85, and CD4+ skew characterized later expanders. Memory from before infection featured some responding clones, which suggests cross-reactive memory joined.

This chain uses TRBV5-6 with TRBJ2-1; 7 bases are a match to TRBD2. The source material was PBMCs or a T cell subset sorted from them (not recorded which). The TCR comes from a man aged 18 to 35 who had mild COVID-19 (a few samples of this study predate the infection). Cell type and time point are not known. In DNA, the CDR3 is TGTGCCAGCGAACTAGCGAGCTACAATGAGCAGTTCTTC. The encoded protein is CASELASYNEQFF.